This T cell receptor (beta chain) was retrieved from a study of blood T cell repertoires in COVID-19. Overall study: Sites in the United States, Italy and Spain provided acute and convalescent COVID-19 samples. Nucleic acid was either cDNA or gDNA, and it came from T cells, B-cell-depleted T cells, or PBMCs.

The CDR3 sequence is 15 residues long. The junction had 5 bases not matched to a gene; V was cut back by 4 bases and J by 4 bases. CDR1 is LGHDT, CDR2 YNNKEL, per germline (reference sequence). In the authors' workflow: Amplifying reference gene primers gave estimates of nucleated cell counts. Here immunoSEQ multiplex PCR was the method, and the copy in TCRdb shows in-frame clones only, minus some. V and J calls and clone size are given by that table; D and trimming were obtained from the DNA. Among 150,000 to 200,000 clones listed, approximately 85% were seen once. Material: peripheral blood. V gene TRBV3-1 (or the pseudogene TRBV3-2) combines with J gene TRBJ2-1; TRBD2 aligns across 9 bases. The clonotype originates from a man between 60 and 70 years old with acute or convalescent COVID-19. DNA for the CDR3: TGTGCCAGCAGCCTTGGTAGCGGGGGATACAATGAGCAGTTCTTC. This gives the protein CASSLGSGGYNEQFF.